One and the same sample provided the 18 T cell receptor beta chains below, sequenced in a study of CD8 T cells in Susac syndrome. Reverse transcription of about 0.5 to 1 ug RNA was carried out with random hexamers. TCRdb used MiXCR to reprocess the immunoSEQ multiplex PCR reads, holding one entry per CDR3 protein. Of more than 95,000 distinct CDR3 sequences listed, more than 90% are singletons. Sequencing was done on a sample of CD8+ T cells from PBMCs. Source of these receptors: a human donor with Susac syndrome.

The chain uses TRBV30 and TRBJ2-7; D is undetermined. The germline V and J ends were trimmed by 1 base and 4 bases, with 11 bases remaining between them. CDR1 GTSNPN and CDR2 SVGIG come from the germline V gene (reference sequence). CDR3 length equals 13 residues. The CDR3 DNA reads as TGTGCCTGGAGTGGGGCACTCACTTACGAGCAGTACTTC. Translated: CAWSGALTYEQYF. Variable domain in full (rest from reference TRBV30 and TRBJ2-7): SQTIHQWPATLVQPVGSPLSLECTVEGTSNPNLYWYRQAAGRGLQLLFYSVGIGQISSEVPQNLSASRPQDRQFILSSKKLLLSDSGFYLCAWSGALTYEQYFGPGTRLTVT.

V gene TRBV14 combines with J gene TRBJ1-1; TRBD1 is a possible D gene (5 bases). Germline CDR1 reads SGHDN; CDR2 reads FVKESK. This CDR3 has 15 residues. The V and J ends lost 5 bases and 2 bases respectively, with 15 bases between them. The DNA for the CDR3 is TGTGCCAGCAGCGCCCTGACAGACCCAAACACTGAAGCTTTCTTT. Its protein is CASSALTDPNTEAFF. The full variable domain, completed using reference TRBV14 and TRBJ1-1, is EAGVTQFPSHSVIEKGQTVTLRCDPISGHDNLYWYRRVMGKEIKFLLHFVKESKQDESGMPNNRFLAERTGGTYSTLKVQPAELEDSGVYFCASSALTDPNTEAFFGQGTRLTVV.

The chain combines TRBV7-8 with TRBJ2-2; D call uncertain. The germline V gene has CDR1 SGHVS and CDR2 FQNEAQ. CDR3 size: 16 residues. The germline V and J ends were trimmed by 3 bases and 6 bases, with 17 bases remaining between them. CDR3 sequence (DNA): TGTGCCAGCAGCTTTAGACCCTCATCCCTTTCCGGGGAGCTGTTTTTT. Translated: CASSFRPSSLSGELFF.

V gene TRBV6-6 combines with J gene TRBJ2-7; 8 bases match TRBD2. This CDR3 region has 14 residues. Germline CDR1 and CDR2: MNHNY and SVGAGI (reference sequence). V lost 4 bases to trimming and J lost 0 bases; unmatched junction nucleotides: 2. The CDR3 loop reads CASSSTSASYEQYF. The CDR3 DNA follows: TGTGCCAGCAGTTCGACTAGCGCCTCCTACGAGCAGTACTTC.

The V gene is TRBV13, the J gene TRBJ2-7; TRBD2 matches 8 bases. The germline CDR1 and CDR2 sequences are PRHDT and FYEKMQ (reference sequence). Trimming removed 2 bases from V and 3 bases from J; junction bases left unmatched: 6. This CDR3 comprises 15 residues. CDR3 sequence (DNA): TGTGCCAGCAGCTTAAGGCGGGAGGCCCACTACGAGCAGTACTTC. This translates into CASSLRREAHYEQYF.

This rearrangement joins TRBV7-2 to TRBJ2-1, with TRBD1 identical over 9 bases. With 1 base clipped from V and 7 bases from J, the junction kept 11 bases outside the gene matches. The CDR3 consists of 17 residues. CDR1 is SGHTA and CDR2 is FQGNSA in the germline V gene. The CDR3 loop is CASSLVLGTGSINEQFF. The CDR3 nucleotides are TGTGCCAGCAGCTTAGTTCTTGGGACAGGGTCTATTAATGAGCAGTTCTTC.

The genes are TRBV9 and TRBJ2-6; D uncertain. The ends were cut back, 0 bases at V and 2 bases at J, with 9 bases in the middle. The CDR3 covers 16 residues. The germline CDR1 and CDR2 sequences are SGDLS and YYNGEE. The CDR3 loop is CASSVEGSPGANVLTF. The CDR3 DNA follows: TGTGCCAGCAGCGTAGAAGGTAGCCCTGGGGCCAACGTCCTGACTTTC.

The gene calls are TRBV7-9 and TRBJ2-3, with D tentatively TRBD1 (5 bases). The CDR3 has 16 amino acids. Trimming stripped 1 base from V and 4 bases from J, with 15 bases between. Looked up from germline, CDR1 is SEHNR and CDR2 is FQNEAQ (reference sequence). CDR3: CASSLGQGKFADTQYF. The CDR3, as DNA: TGTGCCAGCAGCTTAGGGCAGGGAAAATTCGCAGATACGCAGTATTTT. Using reference TRBV7-9 and TRBJ2-3 for the parts outside the CDR3, the full variable domain is DTGVSQNPRHKITKRGQNVTFRCDPISEHNRLYWYRQTLGQGPEFLTYFQNEAQLEKSRLLSDRFSAERPKGSFSTLEIQRTEQGDSAMYLCASSLGQGKFADTQYFGPGTRLTVL.

J is TRBJ1-5 and V is TRBV12-3 or TRBV12-4, with 7 bases identical to TRBD1. CDR3 length: 14 amino acids. The junction had 6 bases not matched to a gene; V was cut back by 1 base and J by 9 bases. In nucleotides, the CDR3 is TGTGCCAGCAGTTTAGAGGGGGCGTCGCCGCCCCAGCATTTT. Translation: CASSLEGASPPQHF.

The count of this clonotype is one. V is TRBV6-5 and J is TRBJ2-1, with TRBD2 identical over 9 bases. This CDR3 is 15 amino acids long. J gave up 1 base and V 5 bases, and 3 bases lay outside the gene matches. CDR1 and CDR2 from the germline V gene are MNHEY and SVGAGI. The CDR3 nucleotides read TGTGCCAGCAGTCCACTAGCGGGTTCCTACAATGAGCAGTTCTTC. It encodes CASSPLAGSYNEQFF.

This chain uses TRBV12-3 or TRBV12-4 with TRBJ1-2, with TRBD1 as a possible D gene (6 bases). The CDR3 is made up of 16 amino acids. Trimming cost V 2 bases and J 7 bases, with 20 bases left between them. The CDR3 here is CASSLLISGDNAGYTF. As DNA, the CDR3 is TGTGCCAGCAGTTTACTCATCTCAGGGGACAATGCTGGCTACACCTTC.

This CDR3 is CASSPGGLAGGEQYF. The CDR3 DNA is TGCGCCAGCAGCCCGGGGGGACTAGCGGGGGGCGAGCAGTACTTC. The chain employs TRBV4-3 and TRBJ2-7; 15 bases agree with TRBD2. Germline-derived CDR1 and CDR2 are LGHNA and YSLEER. The CDR3 contains 15 residues. J was trimmed by 6 bases and V by 4 bases; bases with no gene match: 4.

The chain recombines TRBV6-2 or TRBV6-3 with TRBJ2-3; D is unresolved. The CDR3 has 12 residues. Trimming removed 4 bases at V and 11 bases at J, with 13 bases between. Germline CDR1 and CDR2: MNHEY and SVGEGT. The CDR3 spells CASSSWSLWQYF. The CDR3 DNA sequence: TGTGCCAGCAGTTCCTGGAGCCTGTGGCAGTATTTT.

In this sample, this clonotype turned up once. V gene TRBV2 combines with J gene TRBJ2-3, with D possibly being TRBD1 (5 bases). The CDR3 runs to 16 residues. Germline V gene data show CDR1 as SNHLY and CDR2 as FYNNEI. V was trimmed by 2 bases and J by 6 bases, leaving 18 bases between them. In DNA, the CDR3 is TGTGCCAGCAGTGAATATAGCCCCAGGGCCCTCGATACGCAGTATTTT. It is translated as CASSEYSPRALDTQYF.

This chain joins TRBV6-2 or TRBV6-3 and TRBJ1-1; D uncertain. Germline V lookup: CDR1 MNHEY, CDR2 SVGEGT. Trimming removed 5 bases from V and 1 base from J, with 11 bases in between. CDR3 size: 14 residues. The CDR3 DNA reads as TGTGCCAGCAGTCGAGACGGGGAGAACACTGAAGCTTTCTTT. Protein product: CASSRDGENTEAFF.

This chain uses TRBV7-9 with TRBJ2-7; a weak D match, TRBD1 (6 bases). Germline V gives CDR1 SEHNR, CDR2 FQNEAQ (reference sequence). This CDR3 has 13 amino acids. Trimming left V 3 bases short and J 4 bases short, with 10 bases between. CDR3 coding DNA: TGTGCCAGCAGCTTTTCCAGGGGTTACGAGCAGTACTTC. Its translation is CASSFSRGYEQYF.

This clonotype has only one observation. J is TRBJ2-7 and V is TRBV11-2, with D tentatively TRBD1 or TRBD2 (5 bases each). Germline V gene lookup returns CDR1 SGHAT and CDR2 FQNNGV. This CDR3 has 15 residues. The germline V and J ends were trimmed by 5 bases and 0 bases, with 14 bases remaining between them. CDR3 sequence (DNA): TGTGCCAGCAGCCGGACCGGGGCTAGCTCCTACGAGCAGTACTTC. This sequence encodes CASSRTGASSYEQYF.

This rearrangement joins TRBV9 to TRBJ2-2, with 7 bases aligning to TRBD2. The CDR3 has 12 residues. With 8 bases clipped from V and 6 bases from J, the junction kept 4 bases outside the gene matches. Germline loops: CDR1 SGDLS, CDR2 YYNGEE. CDR3 amino acids: CASEREPGELFF. The CDR3 bases are TGTGCCAGTGAGCGGGAACCCGGGGAGCTGTTTTTT.